This TCR beta chain is from a study of CD8+ T cells in alopecia areata (dated by TCRdb to the late 2010s). Some background on the complete study: Treated patients were enrolled in an open-label pilot trial of oral tofacitinib, 5 to 10 mg twice daily, for moderate-to-severe alopecia areata. The SALT score, which quantifies the percentage of affected scalp surface area, was used to measure disease severity in treated patients. Tofacitinib-treated patients had biopsies at baseline and at 4 and 24 weeks of treatment, with a later scalp biopsy in several patients. In humans, TCRbeta sequencing was performed on scalp tissue and on sorted CD4+ and CD8+ peripheral blood T cells from healthy controls and from patients with patchy or totalis/universalis alopecia areata. immunoSEQ multiplex PCR using 35 Vbeta forward primers and 13 Jbeta reverse primers was used to amplify TCRbeta CDR3 regions. RNA came from the PAXgene miRNA kit for fixed scalp, the miRNeasy kit for PBMCs, and the RNeasy kit for mouse skin. Scalp clonality was compared across normal scalp (n=4), patchy alopecia areata scalp (n=8), and alopecia totalis/universalis scalp (n=8). In both human patients and the C3H/HeJ mouse model, the study applied high-throughput TCRbeta sequencing to look at T cell clonal expansion in alopecia areata. Tofacitinib was given for 6 to 18 months, followed by 6 months of follow-up off drug to assess delayed response and recurrence. The full study reports these points: Many expanded lesional clones persisted in scalp and blood during tofacitinib treatment, which may partly explain relapse after stopping treatment. Lesional scalp, especially in alopecia totalis/universalis, showed higher clonality and more expanded CD8+ clones than normal scalp, suggesting antigenic drive. Scalp clonality and the number of expanded CD8+ clones among the top 100 scalp clones were significantly decreased by tofacitinib. Unlike mouse skin, where gammadelta T cells dominate, normal human skin contains resident alphabeta T cells that get sequenced too, which complicates analysis of the scalp TCR repertoire. Compared with mice, TCR sequences shared between patients were less clear, possibly partly because of HLA diversity across the patient population. The treated cohort was small, with a single nonresponder, so links between baseline CD8+ expansion and response need larger studies.

This clone was counted only a few times. The antigen it binds to is not known. The input lacks base qualities; no much larger clone sits a single base away. Read against the paper, the sample's treatment or condition label means: oral pan-JAK inhibitor, 5-10 mg twice daily. Peripheral blood and lesional scalp punch biopsies were obtained from patients with alopecia areata. PBMCs were separated by density centrifugation and stained for CD3, CD4 and CD8, after which CD4+ and CD8+ T cells were sorted on a FACSAria. From its cysteine to its phenylalanine, the CDR3 spans 17 amino acids. Only the CDR3 DNA stays, 51 bases, in frame from base 1. Reading the germline V gene gives CDR1 MDHEN and CDR2 SYDVKM. The V end loses 4 bases and the J end loses 0 bases, and a stretch of 16 bases separates them. The library was made by the immunoSEQ multiplex PCR assay. RNA was extracted from all samples and reverse transcribed into cDNA as template for TCR sequencing. SuperScript III was used for first-strand cDNA synthesis, primed with a 2:1 mix of oligo-dT and random hexamers. A synthetic immune receptor repertoire was used to measure amplification bias, and any remaining bias was corrected computationally. In the original analysis: Raw reads were preprocessed to remove errors, and CDR3 was defined by IMGT conventions from the conserved cysteine to phenylalanine. Clonality was computed by normalizing Shannon entropy by log2 of the number of productive unique TCRs and subtracting the result from 1. Whether each scalp clone was CD4 or CD8 was inferred by checking scalp TCRbeta sequences against the CD4 and CD8 repertoires from sorted blood. The table comes from immuneACCESS by way of TCRdb, which keeps in-frame sequences with V and J called. Part of the clones is missing from these tables; in studies checked, under half for an unresolved V gene and the rest for unknown reasons. From that table come the V and J calls and clone size; the DNA was used to work out D and trimming. The sample table shows more than 200,000 clones, and less than 50% are seen once. Roughly 2.6% of the sample lies in the top ten.

The TCR comes from a human donor with alopecia areata. The chain is assembled from TRBV28 and TRBJ1-5; no D gene can be assigned with confidence. The source was CD4+ T cells sorted from blood, collected at approximately week 36, from a patient treated with tofacitinib. The DNA is as follows: TGTGCCAGCAGTTCCATCGCGGGGAAGTATAGCAATCAGCCCCAGCATTTT. It translates to CASSSIAGKYSNQPQHF.